This TCR beta chain emerged from a study of naive and memory T cell subsets. TCR cDNA received a 3' ligated oligonucleotide that carried a UMI. Adult healthy volunteers gave 2.5 ml peripheral blood for whole-blood RNA. Input was about 1 to 1,100 ng of DNase-treated total RNA without cell sorting. Amplification of ligated cDNA took four PCR rounds with SP2 and nested alpha and beta constant primers. Alpha and beta constant region primers primed reverse transcription for blood and skin samples. One entry per CDR3 protein results from TCRdb running MiXCR on the 5' RACE reads. The profile shows around 30,000 distinct CDR3 sequences, 16% of them singletons. Study observations and caveats: Potentially, T cell activation and differentiation skew this RNA-based measurement.

This CDR3 contains 19 residues. Germline V CDR1 and CDR2: PRHDT, FYEKMQ (reference sequence). V was pared by 5 bases and J by 2 bases, with 19 bases of the junction left unmatched. A remark on this clonotype: The antigen is undetermined.

The rearrangement links TRBV13 to TRBJ2-5; 8 bases fit TRBD2. This clonotype was obtained from a female donor in good health. Here the CDR3 reads CASSPRQRGSHAGQETQYF. The CDR3, as DNA: TGTGCCAGCAGCCCCCGTCAGCGGGGGAGTCACGCGGGGCAAGAGACCCAGTACTTC.